The TCR beta chain under discussion was sequenced for a study of blood T cell repertoires in COVID-19. CDR1 is KGHSH and CDR2 is LQKENI in the germline V gene. V lost 4 bases to trimming and J lost 1 base; unmatched junction nucleotides: 3. The CDR3 runs 14 residues. Profiled with immunoSEQ multiplex PCR; TCRdb holds only in-frame clones, not every one. Of about 380,000 clones in the sample, around 84% were seen once. The TCR sequence derives from a human donor with acute or convalescent COVID-19. The donor label of this sample is uncertain. This chain links TRBV18 with TRBJ1-1; 7 positions agree with TRBD1. Sequencing used peripheral blood. The CDR3 region is CASSLGQANTEAFF. The CDR3 nucleotides read TGTGCCAGCTCACTCGGACAGGCGAACACTGAAGCTTTCTTT.